This T cell receptor beta chain stems from a study of T cells after yellow fever vaccination. Study details: Preparation of the low-cell-number fractions used SMART-Seq v4 Ultra Low Input.

Study conclusions and caveats: Post-booster repertoires contained most primary-vaccination clones again (approximately 97% CD4, roughly 91% CD8). Contaminating bulk clonotypes could be abundant in FACS-sorted repertoires.

CDR3 length: 15 residues. V shed 3 bases and J shed 0 bases, with 9 bases lying between them. CDR1 and CDR2 from the germline V gene are KGHSH and LQKENI. Synthesis of TCR cDNA relied on 5'RACE template switching, which attached a universal primer site and UMIs. MiXCR, run by TCRdb on the 5' RACE reads, gives a single entry per CDR3 protein. Here the sample spans roughly 260,000 distinct CDR3 sequences, over 10% being singletons. As for this clonotype: Its matching antigen is unknown.

The sequencing used CD4+ T cells sorted from PBMCs, collected 45 days after the yellow fever booster vaccination. The TCR originated in a man aged 25 to 45 who received the YFV17D yellow fever vaccine. The rearrangement joins TRBV18 to TRBJ1-5; D is perhaps TRBD1 (6 bases). The CDR3 sequence is CASSPQTGSNQPQHF. For the CDR3, the DNA is TGTGCCAGCTCACCCCAGACAGGTAGCAATCAGCCCCAGCATTTT.